The rows below give T cell receptor beta chains drawn from one sample of a study of cytomegalovirus exposure and HLA in healthy donors. Here immunoSEQ multiplex PCR was the method, and the copy in TCRdb shows in-frame clones only, minus some. The data show about 130,000 clones, approximately 80% seen once. Sample: PBMCs. Source of these receptors: a man younger than 35 in good health and CMV-seronegative. Each CDR3 is given with its conserved first and last residue. The order of the fields is V gene, J gene, CDR3 protein.

>TRBV7-9|TRBJ2-3
CASSLTASSYADTQYF
>TRBV7-8|TRBJ1-5
CASSAYRSTGTGFDQPQHF
>TRBV13|TRBJ2-7
CASSWRTGHTYEQYF
>TRBV28|TRBJ1-2
CASNNAGESYYGYTF
>TRBV29-1|TRBJ2-1
CSVPGQLKNEQFF
>TRBV4-1|TRBJ1-4
CASSPVPGQFDEKLFF
>TRBV5-1|TRBJ1-1
CASSTDPGQATEAFF
>TRBV10-3|TRBJ2-5
CAISPAVVAGGRETQYF
>TRBV7-9|TRBJ2-2
CASSFTVTGELFF
>TRBV6-6|TRBJ2-1
CASSPTSGTFNEQFF
>TRBV7-2|TRBJ2-1
CASSLGPWASKFF
>TRBV5-1|TRBJ1-2
CASSQKRTGRDGYTF
>TRBV7-9|TRBJ1-2
CASSLYQGYTF
>TRBV19|TRBJ2-1
CASSAQGLNEQFF
>TRBV4-1|TRBJ1-5
CASSHGVPRGGANQPQHF
>TRBV28|TRBJ1-3
CASSFRRVDTIYF
>TRBV29-1|TRBJ1-1
CSVDQNTEAFF
>TRBV7-6|-
CASSLGGITYEQYF
>TRBV5-1|TRBJ1-6
CASSLARDTTSGNSPLHF
>TRBV15|TRBJ1-2
CATSRDRGGDGYTF
>TRBV7-6|TRBJ2-5
CASSLAGTEYQETQYF
>TRBV6-6|TRBJ1-2
CASTPRAGDGYTF
>TRBV4-3|TRBJ1-2
CASSQGWGGNYGYTF
>TRBV9|TRBJ2-3
CASSRGRTSTDTQYF
>TRBV9|TRBJ2-1
CASSLSGGQDEQFF
>TRBV18|TRBJ2-2
CASHQMRGASTGELFF